This is a list of T cell receptor beta chains from one sample in a study of vaccination and CD4 T cells after COVID-19. One entry per CDR3 protein results from TCRdb running MiXCR on the PCR reads. The table shows about 12,000 distinct CDR3 sequences, with more than 55% occurring only once. Their cognate antigens are unknown. Sequenced material: CD4+ T cells from blood, cultured in vitro. The origin of the receptors is a human donor who had recovered from COVID-19. The CDR3 runs from the conserved cysteine through the conserved F or W. Fields, in order: J gene, clone size, D gene, V gene, CDR3 protein, CDR3 DNA. A D gene is named only where the DNA matches it firmly. The size entry is marked missing in some rows and otherwise reads once, few, many or a size class.

TRBJ1-2 NA NA TRBV7-9 CASSLLGSNYGYTF TGTGCCAGCAGCTTATTGGGATCTAACTATGGCTACACCTTC
TRBJ2-4 NA NA TRBV7-9 CASSLVLGQGKAKNIQYF TGTGCCAGCAGCTTAGTACTCGGGCAGGGGAAAGCCAAAAACATTCAGTACTTC
TRBJ2-5 NA NA TRBV6-1 CASSEARRSTETQYF TGTGCCAGCAGTGAAGCGCGGCGCTCCACGGAGACCCAGTACTTC
TRBJ2-1 NA TRBD2 TRBV29-1 CSVEGLAGGNEQFF TGCAGCGTTGAAGGACTAGCGGGAGGGAATGAGCAGTTCTTC
TRBJ2-7 few NA TRBV2 CASSADRFLVEQYF TGTGCCAGCAGCGCCGACAGGTTTCTGGTCGAGCAGTACTTC
TRBJ2-7 medium-sized NA TRBV7-3 CASSLSPGNYEQYF TGTGCCAGCAGCTTATCCCCGGGGAATTACGAGCAGTACTTC
TRBJ1-1 NA NA TRBV11-2 CASSAARQRDTEAFF TGTGCCAGCAGCGCTGCGCGGCAGAGAGACACTGAAGCTTTCTTT
TRBJ2-2 NA NA TRBV3-1 CASSPRRALTGELFF TGTGCCAGCAGCCCCCGCCGTGCCCTCACCGGGGAGCTGTTTTTT
TRBJ1-1 NA NA TRBV6-5 CASSSHRTNTEAFF TGTGCCAGCAGTTCCCACAGGACGAACACTGAAGCTTTCTTT
TRBJ2-1 few NA TRBV12-3/TRBV12-4 CASRPGHSTNEQFF TGTGCCAGCCGCCCGGGGCACTCCACCAATGAGCAGTTCTTC
TRBJ1-3 few TRBD1 TRBV15 CATSRTGSGNTIYF TGTGCCACCAGCAGGACAGGGTCTGGAAACACCATATATTTT
TRBJ1-5 few NA TRBV5-1 CASRRGANQPQHF TGCGCCAGCAGGAGGGGGGCTAATCAGCCCCAGCATTTT
TRBJ1-1 NA NA TRBV12-3/TRBV12-4 CASSLAGDTEAFF TGTGCCAGCAGTTTAGCAGGGGACACTGAAGCTTTCTTT
TRBJ1-5 few NA TRBV6-2/TRBV6-3 CASSYGAALPQHF TGTGCCAGCAGTTACGGGGCGGCTTTGCCCCAGCATTTT
TRBJ2-2 few NA TRBV19 CAPWGQIYTGELFF TGTGCCCCATGGGGGCAGATTTACACCGGGGAGCTGTTTTTT
TRBJ1-6 NA NA TRBV2 CASSSDSAENSPLHF TGTGCCAGCAGCTCAGACAGTGCCGAAAATTCACCCCTCCACTTT
TRBJ2-5 NA NA TRBV7-9 CASSLGVPGWETQYF TGTGCCAGCAGCTTAGGGGTACCAGGGTGGGAGACCCAGTACTTC
TRBJ2-5 NA TRBD2 TRBV28 CASTGGSQETQYF TGTGCCAGCACGGGGGGTAGTCAAGAGACCCAGTACTTC
TRBJ1-2 NA TRBD1 TRBV30 CAWSRRQGYGYTF TGTGCCTGGAGCCGAAGACAGGGCTATGGCTACACCTTC
TRBJ1-1 NA NA TRBV6-5 CASSYSKTAEAFF TGTGCCAGCAGTTACTCGAAGACAGCTGAAGCTTTCTTT
TRBJ1-1 NA NA TRBV2 CASSGQGSTEAFF TGTGCCAGCAGTGGCCAGGGAAGCACTGAAGCTTTCTTT
TRBJ2-3 few TRBD2 TRBV2 CASLSGSRYTQYF TGTGCCAGCCTGAGCGGGAGTAGGTATACGCAGTATTTT
TRBJ2-3 NA NA TRBV29-1 CSYGGGTDTQYF TGCAGCTATGGCGGAGGCACAGATACGCAGTATTTT
TRBJ2-2 once TRBD2 TRBV20-1 CSAPGTSGRMDTGELFF TGCAGTGCTCCCGGGACTAGCGGGAGGATGGACACCGGGGAGCTGTTTTTT
TRBJ2-2 NA TRBD1 TRBV6-1 CASSEALIGGANTGELFF TGTGCCAGCAGTGAAGCGCTTATAGGGGGCGCGAACACCGGGGAGCTGTTTTTT
TRBJ1-1 NA NA TRBV20-1 CSATRRVWNTEAFF TGCAGTGCTACGCGCAGGGTCTGGAACACTGAAGCTTTCTTT
TRBJ1-3 NA TRBD1 TRBV6-4 CASSDHRGTGNTIYF TGTGCCAGCAGTGACCACAGGGGGACTGGAAACACCATATATTTT